This is a list of T cell receptor beta chains from one sample in a study of identical twins. One entry per CDR3 protein results from TCRdb running MiXCR on the 5' RACE reads. The table has under 350,000 distinct CDR3 sequences, roughly 10% seen once. The data also belong to a second study, concerning yellow fever vaccine responses in identical twins.

The specimen sequenced was CD8+ T cells sorted from blood. All receptors derive from a woman between 18 and 29 years old in good health. Each CDR3 is given with its conserved first and last residue. D genes are given only for firm matches. Rows may omit the clone size; those that give it use once, few, many or a size class.

j_gene	d_gene	abundance	v_gene	CDR3nt	CDR3aa
TRBJ2-1	-	-	TRBV6-1	TGTGCCAGCAGCCATTACAGATTAACGGACTCCTACAATGAGCAGTTCTTC	CASSHYRLTDSYNEQFF
TRBJ2-1	-	many	TRBV2	TGTGCCAGCAGTGAACTCAATGAGCAGTTCTTC	CASSELNEQFF
TRBJ2-3	-	many	TRBV5-1	TGCGCCAGCAGCTTGGTATTAGCGGTTAGCACAGATACGCAGTATTTT	CASSLVLAVSTDTQYF
TRBJ1-2	-	many	TRBV10-3	TGTGCCATCAGTGAGTCTCAGGGAGCTAACTATGGCTACACCTTC	CAISESQGANYGYTF
TRBJ2-7	TRBD1	few	TRBV4-3	TGCGCCAGCAGCCAAGACCGGACAGGGGGCCGCGAGCAGTACTTC	CASSQDRTGGREQYF
TRBJ2-7	-	-	TRBV30	TGTGCCTGGAGACACGGGGCAGGGTACGAGCAGTACTTC	CAWRHGAGYEQYF
TRBJ2-2	-	-	TRBV29-1	TGCAGCGTTGAAGGACAGATCACCGGGGAGCTGTTTTTT	CSVEGQITGELFF
TRBJ2-3	-	-	TRBV24-1	TGTGCCACCAGTGATTTGTCGGCAGATACGCAGTATTTT	CATSDLSADTQYF
TRBJ2-2	TRBD1	-	TRBV9	TGTGCCAGCAGCGTAGGAGGGACAGGGAACACCGGGGAGCTGTTTTTT	CASSVGGTGNTGELFF
TRBJ2-1	-	few	TRBV12-3/TRBV12-4	TGTGCCAGCCGAAGATACAATGAGCAGTTCTTC	CASRRYNEQFF
TRBJ2-2	TRBD1	-	TRBV24-1	TGTGCCACCAGTGAACGGACAGGGTGGGGCACCGGGGAGCTGTTTTTT	CATSERTGWGTGELFF
TRBJ2-1	TRBD2	-	TRBV28	TGTGCCAGCAGTTCCCCCAGGAATTGGGACTACTACAATGAGCAGTTCTTC	CASSSPRNWDYYNEQFF
TRBJ2-7	-	few	TRBV7-9	TGTGCCAGCAGCTTAGTCCAGGATAGCTCCTACGAGCAGTACTTC	CASSLVQDSSYEQYF
TRBJ2-7	-	few	TRBV5-4	TGTGCCAGCAGCCCGTCGAATGCCAACTACGAGCAGTACTTC	CASSPSNANYEQYF
TRBJ2-7	-	-	TRBV6-5	TGTGCCAGCAGTCCGTACAGTCCTCAAGAATCCTACGAGCAGTACTTC	CASSPYSPQESYEQYF
TRBJ2-3	-	few	TRBV6-2/TRBV6-3	TGTGCCAGCAGTTTTTTGGACACAGATACGCAGTATTTT	CASSFLDTDTQYF
TRBJ2-3	-	-	TRBV2	TGTGCCAGCACCCGGACCCATACAGATACGCAGTATTTT	CASTRTHTDTQYF
TRBJ2-1	TRBD2	many	TRBV9	TGTGCCAGCAGCGGGCGGGAGGGATACAATGAGCAGTTCTTC	CASSGREGYNEQFF
TRBJ2-7	TRBD2	many	TRBV20-1	TGCAGTGCTAGAGCTGTTGGCGGGAGGGCGAGTGAGCAGTACTTC	CSARAVGGRASEQYF
TRBJ2-6	-	many	TRBV6-4	TGTGCCAGCAGTGACTCGGGGGACTCTTCTGGGGCCAACGTCCTGACTTTC	CASSDSGDSSGANVLTF
TRBJ1-5	TRBD1	many	TRBV4-1	TGCGCCAGCAGCCAAGTGACAGGGAACGGGCAGCCCCAGCATTTT	CASSQVTGNGQPQHF
TRBJ2-3	TRBD1	-	TRBV12-3/TRBV12-4	TGTGCCAGCACCCCAGACAGGGTGGGATCGCAGTATTTT	CASTPDRVGSQYF